What follows are 31 T cell receptor beta chains derived from one specimen sequenced in a study of T cells expressing NK-cell markers. TCRdb reworked the 5' RACE reads into one entry per CDR3 protein, no DNA. Here the sample table reports about 260,000 distinct CDR3 sequences. Sequencing was carried out using blood T cells: a sorted CD56 or NKG2C T cell subset, CD4+ or CD8+ T cells, or bulk PBMC T cells (not recorded which). The receptors were gathered from a woman between 18 and 69 years old in good health.

This sequence joins TRBV29-1 and TRBJ2-1; TCRdb gives TRBD2 as the D gene, but with no DNA this cannot be confirmed. The V gene's germline CDR1 is SQVTM and CDR2 ANQGSEA. The CDR3 is 15 residues long. CDR3 amino acids: CSVKAGGTSYNEQFF.

The chain links TRBV5-6 to TRBJ2-5; the TCRdb D gene call, TRBD1, has no DNA to confirm it. This CDR3 is built from 17 residues. Looked up from germline, CDR1 is SGHDT and CDR2 is YYEEEE. This CDR3 reads CASNNPGGQSSQETQYF.

CDR3 protein: CASSVVSSGGVNEQFF. The chain couples TRBV9 to TRBJ2-1; the D gene TCRdb calls, TRBD2, cannot be checked with no DNA. The germline V gene encodes CDR1 SGDLS and CDR2 YYNGEE. The CDR3 consists of 16 residues.

V and J are TRBV20-1 and TRBJ1-1; TCRdb designates TRBD1, a call that cannot be tested without DNA. The germline gives CDR1 DFQATT, CDR2 SNEGSKA (reference sequence). CDR3 length: 14 amino acids. CDR3 residues: CSARWTGKNTEAFF.

CDR3 residues: CASSLGTGVNIQYF. The gene calls are TRBV9 and TRBJ2-4; TCRdb calls TRBD1, which cannot be checked without DNA. The germline CDR1 and CDR2 sequences are SGDLS and YYNGEE. The CDR3 length is 14 residues.

Here the CDR3 reads CASSRKPAGVPPDNEQFF. This chain joins TRBV5-1 and TRBJ2-1; absent DNA, TCRdb's TRBD2 call cannot be checked. CDR3 length equals 18 residues. Germline CDR1 is SGHRS and CDR2 is YFSETQ.

The V call is TRBV4-2, the J call TRBJ2-4; without DNA, the TCRdb call of TRBD2 cannot be checked. The CDR3 runs 15 residues. The germline gives CDR1 LGHNA, CDR2 YNFKEQ. The CDR3 region is CASSQASGAQNIQYF.

The rearrangement uses TRBV19 and TRBJ2-1; the D call of TRBD2 rests on TCRdb alone, since no DNA is present to check it. The germline gives CDR1 LNHDA, CDR2 SQIVND (reference sequence). This CDR3 is built from 14 residues. CDR3 protein: CASKRTVSYNEQFF.

The rearrangement joins TRBV4-3 to TRBJ1-6; TCRdb outputs TRBD1, but without DNA this stays unchecked. The CDR3 has 15 residues. The germline gives CDR1 LGHNA, CDR2 YSLEER. Here the CDR3 reads CASSQGTAYNSPLHF.

The CDR3 is CASSYPGIAPNTDTQYF. V usage is TRBV7-9 and J usage is TRBJ2-3; without DNA, the TCRdb call of TRBD2 cannot be checked. Germline V lookup: CDR1 SEHNR, CDR2 FQNEAQ (reference sequence). This CDR3 comprises 17 residues.

The V call is TRBV7-6, the J call TRBJ2-7; no DNA is available, so the TRBD2 call from TCRdb remains unchecked. This CDR3 is 14 amino acids long. CDR1 is SGHVS and CDR2 is FNYEAQ in the germline V gene. This CDR3 is CASSLSAGGYEQYF.

CDR3 protein: CAISDLPVSGADTQYF. This chain links TRBV10-3 with TRBJ2-3; TCRdb reports TRBD1, a call that lacks DNA to check it against. CDR3 length: 16 amino acids. Germline V gives CDR1 ENHRY, CDR2 SYGVKD.

The V and J genes are TRBV28 and TRBJ1-4; TCRdb gives TRBD1 as the D gene, but with no DNA this cannot be confirmed. The CDR3 has 17 amino acids. In germline, CDR1 is MDHEN, CDR2 SYDVKM. CDR3 residues: CASSEPFEESPGEKLFF.

Here the CDR3 reads CASTLWGNTIYF. The rearrangement links TRBV12-3 or TRBV12-4 to TRBJ1-3. The CDR3 loop spans 12 amino acids.

The rearrangement joins TRBV6-1 to TRBJ2-7; TCRdb names TRBD1, which stays unverified in the absence of DNA. The CDR3 consists of 16 residues. Germline-derived CDR1 and CDR2 are MNHNS and SASEGT. Here the CDR3 reads CASSPGGFSPTYEQYF.

The chain's CDR3 is CASSERQALYGYTF. The genes are TRBV2 and TRBJ1-2; TCRdb outputs TRBD1, but without DNA this stays unchecked. Germline V gene sequence: CDR1 SNHLY, CDR2 FYNNEI. The CDR3 covers 14 residues.

CDR3 amino acids: CASSGDFVGTDTQYF. The chain joins TRBV9 to TRBJ2-3. This CDR3 region has 15 residues. Germline V lookup: CDR1 SGDLS, CDR2 YYNGEE.

The gene calls are TRBV12-3 or TRBV12-4 and TRBJ1-5. The CDR3 has 16 residues. CDR3: CASILDTGYSNQPQHF.

The chain is built from TRBV24-1 and TRBJ2-3; TCRdb indicates TRBD2, and absent DNA this call remains unverified. Germline V gene data show CDR1 as KGHDR and CDR2 as SFDVKD. The CDR3 is 14 amino acids. The CDR3 sequence is CATSTDGARGTQYF.

The V gene is TRBV20-1, the J gene TRBJ2-1. The germline V gene has CDR1 DFQATT and CDR2 SNEGSKA (reference sequence). CDR3 length: 15 residues. CDR3 region: CSASVGGVPYNEQFF.

The chain recombines TRBV6-2 or TRBV6-3 with TRBJ2-7. This CDR3 contains 16 residues. The germline gives CDR1 MNHEY, CDR2 SVGEGT. CDR3: CASSYRGSGRTYEQYF.

The rearrangement uses TRBV30 and TRBJ1-5. The germline gives CDR1 GTSNPN, CDR2 SVGIG (reference sequence). The CDR3 totals 14 residues. The CDR3 sequence is CAWSGHISNQPQHF.

This chain connects TRBV6-1 to TRBJ2-2. Germline lookup yields CDR1 MNHNS and CDR2 SASEGT. The CDR3 runs to 14 residues. CDR3 region: CASRPFANTGELFF.

J is TRBJ1-5 and V is TRBV7-2; as DNA is missing, the TRBD1 call by TCRdb cannot be tested. The CDR3 covers 14 residues. Germline V gene data show CDR1 as SGHTA and CDR2 as FQGNSA. The CDR3 loop is CASSKDRGGQPQHF.

V usage is TRBV14 and J usage is TRBJ2-7; the D gene TCRdb calls, TRBD1, cannot be checked with no DNA. CDR1 and CDR2 (germline): SGHDN, FVKESK. The CDR3 contains 18 residues. CDR3 amino acids: CASSQDGGQLPESYEQYF.

This chain uses TRBV7-9 with TRBJ1-5. Germline CDR1 reads SEHNR; CDR2 reads FQNEAQ (reference sequence). This CDR3 has 13 amino acids. CDR3 protein: CASSLLLGQPQHF.

This rearrangement joins TRBV12-3 or TRBV12-4 to TRBJ2-2; TCRdb gives TRBD1 as the D gene, but with no DNA this cannot be confirmed. This CDR3 comprises 15 residues. The CDR3 sequence: CASSWGRVNTGELFF.

The chain couples TRBV7-2 to TRBJ2-3; absent DNA, TCRdb's TRBD2 call cannot be checked. There are 16 residues in the CDR3. Germline V CDR1 and CDR2: SGHTA, FQGNSA. CDR3 amino acids: CASSLVDYSTTDTQYF.

V usage is TRBV18 and J usage is TRBJ1-1. Germline CDR1 is KGHSH and CDR2 is LQKENI. This CDR3 is 12 amino acids long. CDR3: CASSQGNAEAFF.

This sequence joins TRBV20-1 and TRBJ1-6; TCRdb reports TRBD1, a call that lacks DNA to check it against. The germline CDR1 and CDR2 sequences are DFQATT and SNEGSKA (reference sequence). The CDR3 totals 15 residues. The CDR3 spells CSATPLASYNSPLHF.

This chain connects TRBV11-1 to TRBJ2-5; lacking DNA, the TRBD2 call made by TCRdb goes unchecked. This CDR3 is built from 16 residues. CDR1 is SGHAT and CDR2 is FQDESV in the germline V gene (reference sequence). CDR3 residues: CASSHLVGVVEETQYF.